The 8 T cell receptor beta chains below were found in one sample sequenced in a study of blood T cell repertoires in COVID-19. Assay: immunoSEQ multiplex PCR; the TCRdb copy retains only in-frame clones and omits some. The data show fewer than 200,000 clones, with approximately 87% seen just once and around 4.8% held by the top ten. Sequencing was performed on PBMCs or T cells enriched from blood (not recorded which). These receptors all stem from a woman aged 45-65 years who had recovered from COVID-19.

The chain carries TRBV7-6 and TRBJ2-3; tentative D call: TRBD2 (5 bases). V lost 0 bases, J lost 6 bases, and 10 bases lay in between. Germline assignment: CDR1 SGHVS and CDR2 FNYEAQ. The CDR3 is 14 residues long. For the CDR3, the DNA is TGTGCCAGCAGCTTAGCTGGAGGTTCGGATACGCAGTATTTT. Its protein product is CASSLAGGSDTQYF.

This clone was detected many times. The V and J genes are TRBV5-1 and TRBJ2-7; D is perhaps TRBD2 (6 bases). Per the germline V gene, CDR1 is SGHRS and CDR2 is YFSETQ. The ends were cut back, 4 bases at V and 3 bases at J, with 14 bases in the middle. The CDR3 runs 14 residues. The CDR3 protein is CASSPGTLNYEQYV. CDR3 DNA sequence: TGCGCCAGCAGCCCCGGGACTCTTAACTACGAGCAGTACGTC.

This clone turned up a few times. V usage is TRBV5-6 and J usage is TRBJ1-2; D not certain. The V end was cut by 0 bases, the J end by 7 bases, with 16 bases between. This CDR3 has 15 residues. Per the germline V gene, CDR1 is SGHDT and CDR2 is YYEEEE. CDR3: CASSLVFREAGGYTF. CDR3 sequence (DNA): TGTGCCAGCAGCTTGGTGTTCCGGGAAGCTGGTGGCTACACCTTC. Full variable domain (missing parts from reference TRBV5-6 and TRBJ1-2): DAGVTQSPTHLIKTRGQQVTLRCSPKSGHDTVSWYQQALGQGPQFIFQYYEEEERQRGNFPDRFSGHQFPNYSSELNVNALLLGDSALYLCASSLVFREAGGYTFGSGTRLTVV.

The J gene is TRBJ1-2, the V gene TRBV5-1, with unresolved D. Trimming took 0 bases from V and 9 from J, leaving 15 bases between them. The V gene's germline CDR1 is SGHRS and CDR2 YFSETQ. The CDR3 has 14 residues. CDR3 DNA sequence: TGCGCCAGCAGCTTGGCCATCGGGGTGGGGAGCTACACCTTC. As protein: CASSLAIGVGSYTF. The variable domain in full, with the rest retrieved from reference TRBV5-1 and TRBJ1-2, is KAGVTQTPRYLIKTRGQQVTLSCSPISGHRSVSWYQQTPGQGLQFLFEYFSETQRNKGNFPGRFSGRQFSNSRSEMNVSTLELGDSALYLCASSLAIGVGSYTFGSGTRLTVV.

This clone came up once. V usage is TRBV28 and J usage is TRBJ2-1; TRBD2 aligns across 8 bases. From germline, CDR1 is MDHEN and CDR2 SYDVKM. V trimming: 0 bases; J trimming: 7 bases; junction bases outside the gene matches: 8. The CDR3 runs 16 residues. CDR3 loop: CASSLWSGGPRNEQFF. DNA of the CDR3: TGTGCCAGCAGTTTATGGTCGGGGGGGCCTAGAAATGAGCAGTTCTTC.

The rearrangement joins TRBV30 to TRBJ1-1; weak D call: TRBD1 (5 bases). CDR3 size: 13 residues. V was pared by 0 bases and J by 3 bases, with 8 bases between. Germline-derived CDR1 and CDR2 are GTSNPN and SVGIG (reference sequence). The CDR3 region has the DNA TGTGCCTGGAGTGTGTCCAGGGACACTGAAGCTTTCTTT. It yields the protein CAWSVSRDTEAFF.

This clone appeared once. V and J are TRBV29-1 and TRBJ1-1; 8 nucleotides agree with TRBD1. The V and J ends lost 7 bases and 7 bases, in that order; junction bases with no gene match: 17. The length of the CDR3 is 15 residues. Germline V gene data show CDR1 as SQVTM and CDR2 as ANQGSEA. CDR3: CSAEDRGLFGREAFF. The CDR3 DNA reads as TGCAGCGCAGAAGACAGGGGCCTCTTTGGGCGTGAAGCTTTCTTT.

V is TRBV3-1 (or the pseudogene TRBV3-2) and J is TRBJ1-1, with TRBD1 matching over 8 bases. Trimming took 4 bases from V and 5 from J; bases not matched to a gene: 9. Per the germline V gene, CDR1 is LGHDT and CDR2 is YNNKEL (reference sequence). The CDR3 has 15 amino acids. The CDR3 reads CASSPQGAMGTEAFF. CDR3 DNA sequence: TGTGCCAGCAGCCCTCAGGGGGCGATGGGGACTGAAGCTTTCTTT.